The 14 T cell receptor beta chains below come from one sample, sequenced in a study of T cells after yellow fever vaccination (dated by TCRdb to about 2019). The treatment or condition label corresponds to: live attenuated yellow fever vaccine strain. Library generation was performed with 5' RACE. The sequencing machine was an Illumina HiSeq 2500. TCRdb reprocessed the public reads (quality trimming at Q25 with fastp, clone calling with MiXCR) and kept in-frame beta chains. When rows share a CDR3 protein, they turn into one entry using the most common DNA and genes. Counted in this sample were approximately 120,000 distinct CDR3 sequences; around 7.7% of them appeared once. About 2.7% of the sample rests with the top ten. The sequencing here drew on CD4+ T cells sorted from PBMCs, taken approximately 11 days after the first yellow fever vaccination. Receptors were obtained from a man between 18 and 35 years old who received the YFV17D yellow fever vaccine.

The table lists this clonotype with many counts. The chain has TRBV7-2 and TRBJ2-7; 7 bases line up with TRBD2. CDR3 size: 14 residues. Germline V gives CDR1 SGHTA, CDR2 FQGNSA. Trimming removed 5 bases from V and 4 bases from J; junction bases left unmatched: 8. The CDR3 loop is CASSPRDYKYEQYF. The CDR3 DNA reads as TGTGCCAGCAGCCCCCGGGACTATAAATACGAGCAGTACTTC. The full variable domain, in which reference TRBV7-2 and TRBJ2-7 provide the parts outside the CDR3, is GAGVSQSPSNKVTEKGKDVELRCDPISGHTALYWYRQSLGQGLEFLIYFQGNSAPDKSGLPSDRFSAERTGGSVSTLTIQRTQQEDSAVYLCASSPRDYKYEQYFGPGTRLTVT.

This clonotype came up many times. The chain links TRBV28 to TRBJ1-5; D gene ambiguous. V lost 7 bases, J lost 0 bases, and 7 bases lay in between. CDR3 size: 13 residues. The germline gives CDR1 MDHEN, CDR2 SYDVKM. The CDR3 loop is CASIGSSNQPQHF. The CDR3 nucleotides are TGTGCCAGCATCGGCAGTAGCAATCAGCCCCAGCATTTT.

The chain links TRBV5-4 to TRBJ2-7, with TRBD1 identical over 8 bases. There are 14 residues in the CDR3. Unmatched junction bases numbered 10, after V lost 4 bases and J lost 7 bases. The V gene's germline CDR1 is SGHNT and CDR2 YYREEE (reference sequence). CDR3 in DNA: TGTGCCAGCAGCCACGGACAGGGCCTAGGGGAGCAGTACGTC. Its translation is CASSHGQGLGEQYV.

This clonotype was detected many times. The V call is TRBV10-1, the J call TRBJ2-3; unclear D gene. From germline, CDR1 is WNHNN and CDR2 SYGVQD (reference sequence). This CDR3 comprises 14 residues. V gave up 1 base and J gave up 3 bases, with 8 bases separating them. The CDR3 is CASSEYRRTDTQYF. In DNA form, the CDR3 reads TGCGCCAGCAGTGAGTACAGACGGACAGATACGCAGTATTTT.

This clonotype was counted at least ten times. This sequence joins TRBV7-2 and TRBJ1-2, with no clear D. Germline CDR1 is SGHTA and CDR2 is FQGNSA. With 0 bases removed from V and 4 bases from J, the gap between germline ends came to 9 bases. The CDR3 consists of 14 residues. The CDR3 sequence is CASSLAQSFYGYTF. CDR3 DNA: TGTGCCAGCAGCTTAGCTCAGAGTTTCTATGGCTACACCTTC.

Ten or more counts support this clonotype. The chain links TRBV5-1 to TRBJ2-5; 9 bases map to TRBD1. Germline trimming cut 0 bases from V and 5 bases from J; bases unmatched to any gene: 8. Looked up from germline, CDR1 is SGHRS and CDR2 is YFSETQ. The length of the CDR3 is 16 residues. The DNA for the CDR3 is TGCGCCAGCAGCTTGGGACCAGCCGGGACAGGGGAGACCCAGTACTTC. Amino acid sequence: CASSLGPAGTGETQYF. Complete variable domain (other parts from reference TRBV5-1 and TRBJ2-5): KAGVTQTPRYLIKTRGQQVTLSCSPISGHRSVSWYQQTPGQGLQFLFEYFSETQRNKGNFPGRFSGRQFSNSRSEMNVSTLELGDSALYLCASSLGPAGTGETQYFGPGTRLLVL.

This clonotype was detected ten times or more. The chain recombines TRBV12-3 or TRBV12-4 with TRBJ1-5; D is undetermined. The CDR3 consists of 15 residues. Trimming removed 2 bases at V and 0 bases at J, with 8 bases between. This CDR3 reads CASSLYSLSNQPQHF. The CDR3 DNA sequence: TGTGCCAGCAGTTTATACAGCCTTAGCAATCAGCCCCAGCATTTT.

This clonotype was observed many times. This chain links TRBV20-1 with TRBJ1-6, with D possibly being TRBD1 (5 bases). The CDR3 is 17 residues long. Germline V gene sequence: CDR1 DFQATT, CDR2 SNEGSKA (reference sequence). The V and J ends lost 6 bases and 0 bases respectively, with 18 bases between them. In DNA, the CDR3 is TGCAGTGCAAGGCCCAGGGCCATCAGCTCCTATAATTCACCCCTCCACTTT. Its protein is CSARPRAISSYNSPLHF.

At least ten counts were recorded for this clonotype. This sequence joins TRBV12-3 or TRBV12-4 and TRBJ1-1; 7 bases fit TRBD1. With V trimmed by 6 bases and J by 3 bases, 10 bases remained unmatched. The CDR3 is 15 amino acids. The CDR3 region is CASSQSGTEDTEAFF. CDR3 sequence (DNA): TGTGCCAGCAGCCAGTCCGGGACAGAGGACACTGAAGCTTTCTTT.

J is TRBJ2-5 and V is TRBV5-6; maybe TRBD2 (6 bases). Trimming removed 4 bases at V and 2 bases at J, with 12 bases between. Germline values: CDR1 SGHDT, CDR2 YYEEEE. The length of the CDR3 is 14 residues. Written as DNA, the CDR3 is TGTGCCAGCAGCCTGAGGGACTTTCAAGAGACCCAGTACTTC. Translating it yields CASSLRDFQETQYF.

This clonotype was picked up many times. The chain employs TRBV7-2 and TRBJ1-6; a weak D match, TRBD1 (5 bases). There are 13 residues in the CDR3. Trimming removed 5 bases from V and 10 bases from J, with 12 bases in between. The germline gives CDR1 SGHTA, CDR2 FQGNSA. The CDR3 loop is CASSPGLGSPLHF. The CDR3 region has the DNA TGTGCCAGCAGCCCGGGACTGGGGTCACCCCTCCACTTT.

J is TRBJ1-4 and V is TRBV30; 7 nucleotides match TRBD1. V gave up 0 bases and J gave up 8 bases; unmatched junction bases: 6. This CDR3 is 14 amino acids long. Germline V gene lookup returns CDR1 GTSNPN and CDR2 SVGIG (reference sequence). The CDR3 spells CAWSVPQGGEKLFF. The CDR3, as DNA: TGTGCCTGGAGTGTACCGCAGGGGGGGGAAAAACTGTTTTTT.

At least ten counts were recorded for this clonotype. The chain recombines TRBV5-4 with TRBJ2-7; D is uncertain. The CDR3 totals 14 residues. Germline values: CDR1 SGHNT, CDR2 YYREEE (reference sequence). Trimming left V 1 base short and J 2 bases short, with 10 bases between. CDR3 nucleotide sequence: TGTGCCAGCAGCTTGAATAAGGGCCCCTACGAGCAGTACGTC. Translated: CASSLNKGPYEQYV.

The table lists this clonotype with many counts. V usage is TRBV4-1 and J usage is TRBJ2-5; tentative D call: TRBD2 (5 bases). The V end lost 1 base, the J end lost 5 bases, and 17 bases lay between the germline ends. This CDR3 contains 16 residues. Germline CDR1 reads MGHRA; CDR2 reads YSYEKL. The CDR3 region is CASSQGPTGMQETQYF. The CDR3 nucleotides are TGCGCCAGCAGCCAAGGTCCAACGGGGATGCAGGAGACCCAGTACTTC.